The 14 T cell receptor beta chains in this list originate from one sample, sequenced in a study of cytotoxic CD8 clonotypes in ibrutinib-treated CLL. The method was immunoSEQ multiplex PCR; TCRdb's version includes in-frame clones alone and lacks a portion of them. This sample has hundreds of thousands of clones, with almost 80% found just once. The specimen was PBMCs, collected before ibrutinib treatment. Every receptor here comes from a human donor with chronic lymphocytic leukemia.

The V call is TRBV9, the J call TRBJ2-2; 7 nucleotides line up with TRBD1. Germline loops: CDR1 SGDLS, CDR2 YYNGEE. This CDR3 is 14 amino acids long. With 7 bases clipped from V and 5 bases from J, the junction kept 8 bases outside the gene matches. The CDR3: CASSPPTGTGELFF. CDR3 DNA: TGTGCCAGCTCCCCCCCGACAGGGACCGGGGAGCTGTTTTTT. The whole variable domain, remainder taken from reference TRBV9 and TRBJ2-2, is DSGVTQTPKHLITATGQRVTLRCSPRSGDLSVYWYQQSLDQGLQFLIQYYNGEERAKGNILERFSAQQFPDLHSELNLSSLELGDSALYFCASSPPTGTGELFFGEGSRLTVL.

The CDR3 DNA follows: TGTGCCAGCAGTTATGGGGCCGAGCAGTACTTC. Amino acid sequence: CASSYGAEQYF. The rearrangement uses TRBV6-5 and TRBJ2-7, with D possibly TRBD1 on 5 matching bases. Germline loops: CDR1 MNHEY, CDR2 SVGAGI. Deletions cut 3 bases from V and 6 bases from J, with 6 bases between. The CDR3 runs 11 residues.

This clone was detected only a few times. The chain carries TRBV5-1 and TRBJ1-5, with D perhaps matching TRBD1 (5 bases). From germline, CDR1 is SGHRS and CDR2 YFSETQ. Trimming cost V 5 bases and J 5 bases, with 17 bases left between them. The CDR3 consists of 15 residues. The CDR3 is CASSQRGDPHQPQHF. In DNA, the CDR3 is TGCGCCAGCAGTCAACGGGGGGACCCCCATCAGCCCCAGCATTTT. The full variable domain, rest sourced from reference TRBV5-1 and TRBJ1-5, is KAGVTQTPRYLIKTRGQQVTLSCSPISGHRSVSWYQQTPGQGLQFLFEYFSETQRNKGNFPGRFSGRQFSNSRSEMNVSTLELGDSALYLCASSQRGDPHQPQHFGDGTRLSIL.

Here the CDR3 reads CASSPGTPGSGANVLTF. Written as DNA, the CDR3 is TGTGCCAGCAGTCCAGGGACACCGGGCTCTGGGGCCAACGTCCTGACTTTC. This chain links TRBV16 with TRBJ2-6, with D tentatively TRBD1 (6 bases). Trimming shortened V by 6 bases and J by 0 bases, and 15 bases separated the two germline ends. There are 17 residues in the CDR3. Germline V lookup: CDR1 KGHSY, CDR2 FQNENV. Filled out from reference TRBV16 and TRBJ2-6, the complete variable domain reads GEEVAQTPKHLVRGEGQKAKLYCAPIKGHSYVFWYQQVLKNEFKFLISFQNENVFDETGMPKERFSAKCLPNSPCSLEIQATKLEDSAVYFCASSPGTPGSGANVLTFGAGSRLTVL.

The chain couples TRBV29-1 to TRBJ1-1; a possible D gene is TRBD1 (5 bases). V lost 2 bases and J 6 bases, leaving 13 bases between the germline ends. Germline loops: CDR1 SQVTM, CDR2 ANQGSEA. The CDR3 is made up of 13 amino acids. The CDR3 loop is CSVEQGGSSEAFF. The CDR3 region has the DNA TGCAGCGTTGAACAGGGAGGAAGTTCTGAAGCTTTCTTT.

This chain uses TRBV27 with TRBJ2-5, with 8 bases lining up with TRBD1. CDR1 and CDR2 from the germline V gene are MNHEY and SMNVEV (reference sequence). The V gene end was trimmed by 5 bases and the J gene end by 5 bases; junction bases not matched to a gene: 16. This CDR3 region has 17 residues. CDR3 sequence reads: CASSTRGRGLIKETQYF. As DNA, the CDR3 is TGTGCCAGCAGTACCCGGGGCAGGGGGCTGATAAAGGAGACCCAGTACTTC.

The chain is built from TRBV7-2 and TRBJ2-7; a possible D gene is TRBD2 (6 bases). This CDR3 comprises 15 residues. Germline CDR1 is SGHTA and CDR2 is FQGNSA. Trimming stripped 5 bases from V and 3 bases from J, with 17 bases between. As DNA, the CDR3 is TGTGCCAGCAGCCTCCGGGTAGCGGAGTTCTACGAGCAGTACTTC. It specifies CASSLRVAEFYEQYF.

The rearrangement uses TRBV7-8 and TRBJ2-5; possibly TRBD1 for D (6 bases). Germline V CDR1 and CDR2: SGHVS, FQNEAQ. With 5 bases removed from V and 2 bases from J, the gap between germline ends came to 12 bases. This CDR3 has 14 amino acids. CDR3 loop: CASSRIGQQETQYF. The DNA for the CDR3 is TGTGCCAGCAGCCGAATTGGACAGCAAGAGACCCAGTACTTC.

The chain couples TRBV5-1 to TRBJ2-7, with 8 bases aligning to TRBD2. V lost 0 bases to trimming and J lost 3 bases; unmatched junction nucleotides: 8. The CDR3 totals 16 residues. The germline CDR1 and CDR2 sequences are SGHRS and YFSETQ. Here the CDR3 reads CASSLDGMSGSYEQYF. The DNA of the CDR3 is TGCGCCAGCAGCTTGGATGGAATGAGCGGGAGCTACGAGCAGTACTTC.

The CDR3 DNA is TGTGCCAGCAGTTACACACTAGCGGGAGGGTACAATGAGCAGTTCTTC. It specifies CASSYTLAGGYNEQFF. The chain has TRBV6-5 and TRBJ2-1; 13 bases agree with TRBD2. From germline, CDR1 is MNHEY and CDR2 SVGAGI. The CDR3 extends over 16 amino acids. V lost 2 bases and J lost 4; bases outside the gene matches: 2.

The CDR3 DNA reads as TGTGCCAGCACCGTGGGAGGCACAGATACGCAGTATTTT. It specifies CASTVGGTDTQYF. This sequence joins TRBV18 and TRBJ2-3, with D possibly being TRBD2 (5 bases). Trimming left V 8 bases short and J 1 base short, with 10 bases between. This CDR3 is 13 amino acids long. Germline V CDR1 and CDR2: KGHSH, LQKENI.

The sample holds one count of this clone. The V call is TRBV5-1, the J call TRBJ2-1; D not certain. The CDR3 loop spans 14 amino acids. V dropped 2 bases and J dropped 0 bases, with 6 bases sitting between them. The germline V gene has CDR1 SGHRS and CDR2 YFSETQ. The CDR3 loop is CASSFQSSYNEQFF. CDR3 DNA: TGCGCCAGCAGCTTCCAAAGCTCCTACAATGAGCAGTTCTTC.

V usage is TRBV2 and J usage is TRBJ2-1; 7 bases align to TRBD2. This CDR3 is built from 14 residues. V was pared by 4 bases and J by 4 bases, with 4 bases of the junction left unmatched. Per the germline V gene, CDR1 is SNHLY and CDR2 is FYNNEI. Written as DNA, the CDR3 is TGTGCCAGCAGTGTCGGGAGGACTTACAATGAGCAGTTCTTC. This translates into CASSVGRTYNEQFF.

The chain has TRBV4-1 and TRBJ1-1; 8 nucleotides agree with TRBD1. J was trimmed by 1 base and V by 3 bases; bases with no gene match: 4. The V gene's germline CDR1 is MGHRA and CDR2 YSYEKL. The CDR3 runs to 15 residues. The CDR3 DNA reads TGCGCCAGCAGCCAGATGGGACAGGCGAACACTGAAGCTTTCTTT. Its translation is CASSQMGQANTEAFF.